Each of the 16 T cell receptor beta chains below was sequenced from the same sample in a study of cytomegalovirus exposure and HLA in healthy donors. A multiplex PCR was run with 60 Vbeta primers and 13 Jbeta primers. Measured with immunoSEQ multiplex PCR; TCRdb has only the in-frame clones, and not every one. The table includes roughly 110,000 clones, approximately 79% detected once. The sequencing sample was made of PBMCs. These receptors all stem from a man aged 55 to 70 in good health and CMV-seronegative.

V gene TRBV27 combines with J gene TRBJ2-1; 7 bases fit TRBD1. Germline CDR1 reads MNHEY; CDR2 reads SMNVEV (reference sequence). Trimming at V came to 5 bases and at J to 16 bases, leaving 11 bases not matched to a gene. This CDR3 contains 12 residues. CDR3 in DNA: TGTGCCAGCAGTACGATACAGGGGATCGAATTCTTC. Translated, it gives CASSTIQGIEFF.

J is TRBJ2-3 and V is TRBV5-8; maybe TRBD1 (6 bases). Germline V gives CDR1 SGHTS, CDR2 YDEGEE. Trimming cost V 0 bases and J 2 bases, with 10 bases left between them. This CDR3 contains 15 residues. The CDR3, as DNA: TGTGCCAGCAGCTTGGGACAGGCCGCCACAGATACGCAGTATTTT. It translates to CASSLGQAATDTQYF.

V is TRBV7-6 and J is TRBJ2-2, with 7 positions matching TRBD2. V lost 5 bases, J lost 1 base, and 7 bases stayed unmatched. Germline-derived CDR1 and CDR2 are SGHVS and FNYEAQ. The CDR3 runs 16 residues. The CDR3 protein is CASSQTVAGNTGELFF. The CDR3 DNA follows: TGTGCCAGCAGCCAGACAGTAGCGGGGAACACCGGGGAGCTGTTTTTT.

This chain joins TRBV11-2 and TRBJ1-1, with no clear D. The length of the CDR3 is 15 residues. Germline V lookup: CDR1 SGHAT, CDR2 FQNNGV. V lost 2 bases to trimming and J lost 4 bases, with 14 bases between them. The CDR3 here is CASSLSPGGSTEAFF. In DNA form, the CDR3 reads TGTGCCAGCAGCTTAAGCCCAGGAGGATCCACTGAAGCTTTCTTT.

CDR3 in DNA: TGTGCCAGCAGCTCCCAGCGGACAGGGCCCGGACCAGAGATTAATGAGCAGTTCTTC. Residues: CASSSQRTGPGPEINEQFF. V usage is TRBV7-3 and J usage is TRBJ2-1, with 8 nucleotides matching TRBD1. In germline, CDR1 is SGHTA, CDR2 FQGTGA. The J segment lost 7 bases and the V segment lost 4 bases, leaving 21 bases of the junction unmatched. The CDR3 contains 19 residues.

The V gene is TRBV2, the J gene TRBJ1-6; 9 nucleotides line up with TRBD1. Germline trimming cut 6 bases from V and 9 bases from J; bases unmatched to any gene: 6. Germline loops: CDR1 SNHLY, CDR2 FYNNEI. The CDR3 spans 14 residues. The DNA for the CDR3 is TGTGCCAGCAGACAACAGGGGGCTGGTTCACCCCTCCACTTT. This codes for CASRQQGAGSPLHF. The whole variable domain, remainder taken from reference TRBV2 and TRBJ1-6, is EPEVTQTPSHQVTQMGQEVILRCVPISNHLYFYWYRQILGQKVEFLVSFYNNEISEKSEIFDDQFSVERPDGSNFTLKIRSTKLEDSAMYFCASRQQGAGSPLHFGNGTRLTVT.

The chain employs TRBV18 and TRBJ1-1; D perhaps matches TRBD1 (5 bases). The ends were cut back, 0 bases at V and 4 bases at J, with 6 bases in the middle. The CDR3 contains 13 residues. The germline V gene has CDR1 KGHSH and CDR2 LQKENI. CDR3 bases: TGTGCCAGCTCACCACCAGGGGCCACTGAAGCTTTCTTT. This codes for CASSPPGATEAFF.

The DNA for the CDR3 is TGTGCCAGCAGGGGGGACTCCATCACAGATACGCAGTATTTT. Residues: CASRGDSITDTQYF. V and J are TRBV2 and TRBJ2-3; perhaps TRBD2 as D (6 bases). Germline CDR1 SNHLY, CDR2 FYNNEI. Trimming removed 6 bases from V and 2 bases from J, with 12 bases in between. There are 14 residues in the CDR3.

The chain recombines TRBV15 with TRBJ1-3; TRBD1 aligns across 7 bases. CDR1 and CDR2 from the germline V gene are LNHNV and YYDKDF (reference sequence). After removal of 2 bases from V and 1 base from J, the junction contained 8 bases not matched to a gene. CDR3 size: 17 residues. The CDR3 region has the DNA TGTGCCACCAGCAGACCGCGGGACAGTCTATCTGGAAACACCATATATTTT. Residues: CATSRPRDSLSGNTIYF.

The V call is TRBV5-1, the J call TRBJ1-6; D unresolved. Trimming left V 0 bases short and J 4 bases short, with 14 bases between. Germline V lookup: CDR1 SGHRS, CDR2 YFSETQ. The CDR3 consists of 17 residues. The CDR3 sequence: CASSLEMAGAYNSPLHF. In nucleotides, the CDR3 is TGCGCCAGCAGCTTGGAAATGGCGGGCGCATATAATTCACCCCTCCACTTT.

This sequence joins TRBV4-2 and TRBJ2-5, with 9 bases aligning to TRBD2. The CDR3 loop spans 19 amino acids. J was trimmed by 1 base and V by 4 bases; bases with no gene match: 16. Germline CDR1 and CDR2: LGHNA and YNFKEQ. Written as DNA, the CDR3 is TGTGCCAGCAGCCGACGGCTAGCGGGGTCGGGTTTGTCCCAAGAGACCCAGTACTTC. It yields the protein CASSRRLAGSGLSQETQYF.

This chain joins TRBV7-2 and TRBJ2-1; D might be TRBD1 (5 bases). Germline V lookup: CDR1 SGHTA, CDR2 FQGNSA. Trimming removed 3 bases at V and 5 bases at J, with 14 bases between. The CDR3 is 15 residues long. The CDR3 region has the DNA TGTGCCAGCAGCTTTTTGTGGGGCCCGGACAATGAGCAGTTCTTC. Protein: CASSFLWGPDNEQFF.

V is TRBV18 and J is TRBJ2-6, with D possibly matching TRBD2 (5 bases). This CDR3 spans 17 amino acids. V lost 2 bases to trimming and J lost 0 bases, with 11 bases between them. Germline V gene lookup returns CDR1 KGHSH and CDR2 LQKENI. In DNA form, the CDR3 reads TGTGCCAGCTCACCAGGGAGTCCAAGCTCTGGGGCCAACGTCCTGACTTTC. It codes for CASSPGSPSSGANVLTF.

The J gene is TRBJ2-3, the V gene TRBV7-2; perhaps TRBD2 as D (7 bases). The CDR3 is made up of 15 amino acids. Looked up from germline, CDR1 is SGHTA and CDR2 is FQGNSA. The V end was cut by 7 bases, the J end by 6 bases, with 20 bases between. The CDR3 DNA sequence: TGTGCCAGCACCCTTTGGGGGGGCCTAGGGGATACGCAGTATTTT. As protein: CASTLWGGLGDTQYF.

The chain joins TRBV18 to TRBJ2-3, with a tentative D call TRBD1 (5 bases). The CDR3 is 14 residues long. V was trimmed by 3 bases and J by 3 bases, leaving 10 bases between them. Germline-derived CDR1 and CDR2 are KGHSH and LQKENI. The DNA of the CDR3 is TGTGCCAGCTCACCCCTTGACAGAACAGATACGCAGTATTTT. The encoded protein is CASSPLDRTDTQYF.

This chain links TRBV4-3 with TRBJ1-4; D not certain. CDR3 length: 15 amino acids. Trimming removed 0 bases at V and 4 bases at J, with 9 bases between. Looked up from germline, CDR1 is LGHNA and CDR2 is YSLEER. The DNA for the CDR3 is TGCGCCAGCAGCCAAGATCGGGGAAGTAATGAAAAACTGTTTTTT. Encoded protein: CASSQDRGSNEKLFF.